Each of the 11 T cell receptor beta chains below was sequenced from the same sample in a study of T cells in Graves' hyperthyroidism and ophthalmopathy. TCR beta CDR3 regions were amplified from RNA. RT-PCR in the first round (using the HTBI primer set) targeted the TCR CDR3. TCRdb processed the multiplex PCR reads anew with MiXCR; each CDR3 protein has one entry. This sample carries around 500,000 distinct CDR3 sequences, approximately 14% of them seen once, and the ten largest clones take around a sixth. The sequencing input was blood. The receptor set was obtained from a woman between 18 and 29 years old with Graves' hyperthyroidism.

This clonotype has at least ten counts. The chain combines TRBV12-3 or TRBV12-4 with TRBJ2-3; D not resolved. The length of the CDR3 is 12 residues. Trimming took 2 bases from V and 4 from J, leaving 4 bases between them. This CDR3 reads CASSLRPDTQYF. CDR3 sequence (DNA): TGTGCCAGCAGTTTAAGGCCAGATACGCAGTATTTT.

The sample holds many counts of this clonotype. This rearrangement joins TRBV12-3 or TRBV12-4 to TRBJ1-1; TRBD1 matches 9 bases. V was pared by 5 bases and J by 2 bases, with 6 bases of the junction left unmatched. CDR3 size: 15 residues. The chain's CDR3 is CASSLGTGRNTEAFF. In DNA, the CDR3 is TGTGCCAGCAGTCTGGGGACAGGGCGAAACACTGAAGCTTTCTTT.

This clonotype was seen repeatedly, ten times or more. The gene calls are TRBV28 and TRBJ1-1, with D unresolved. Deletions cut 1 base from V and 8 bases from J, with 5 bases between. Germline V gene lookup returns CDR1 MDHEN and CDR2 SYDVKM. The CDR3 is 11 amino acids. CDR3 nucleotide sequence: TGTGCCAGCAGTTTATACGGGGAAGCTTTCTTT. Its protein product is CASSLYGEAFF.

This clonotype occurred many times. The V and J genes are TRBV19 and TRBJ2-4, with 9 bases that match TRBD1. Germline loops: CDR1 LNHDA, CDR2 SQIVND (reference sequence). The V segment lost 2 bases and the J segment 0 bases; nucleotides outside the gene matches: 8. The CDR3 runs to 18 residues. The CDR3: CASSIPGTGSLAKNIQYF. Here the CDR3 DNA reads TGTGCCAGTAGTATACCCGGGACAGGGTCCCTAGCCAAAAACATTCAGTACTTC.

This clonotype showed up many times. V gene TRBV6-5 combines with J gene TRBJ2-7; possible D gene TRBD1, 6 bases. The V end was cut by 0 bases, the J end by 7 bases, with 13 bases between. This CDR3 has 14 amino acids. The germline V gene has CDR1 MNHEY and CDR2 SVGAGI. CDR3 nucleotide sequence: TGTGCCAGCAGTTACTCTGGTTTAGGGGGTGAGCAGTACGTC. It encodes CASSYSGLGGEQYV.

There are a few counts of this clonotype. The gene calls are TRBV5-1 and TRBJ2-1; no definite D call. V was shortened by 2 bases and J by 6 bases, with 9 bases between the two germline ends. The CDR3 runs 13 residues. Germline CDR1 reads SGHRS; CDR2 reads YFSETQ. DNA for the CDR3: TGCGCCAGCAGCTTCAATAACCCCAATGAGCAGTTCTTC. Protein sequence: CASSFNNPNEQFF.

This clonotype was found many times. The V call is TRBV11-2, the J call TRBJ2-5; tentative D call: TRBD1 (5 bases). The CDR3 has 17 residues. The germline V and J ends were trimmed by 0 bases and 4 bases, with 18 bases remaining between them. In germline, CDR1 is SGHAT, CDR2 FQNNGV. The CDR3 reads CASSLDSQGGRRETQYF. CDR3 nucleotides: TGTGCCAGCAGCTTAGATAGCCAGGGCGGTCGACGAGAGACCCAGTACTTC.

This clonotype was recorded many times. CDR3 nucleotides: TGTGCCAGCAGACAGCCACCTCCCTATGGCTACACCTTC. Amino acid sequence: CASRQPPPYGYTF. This chain connects TRBV6-2 or TRBV6-3 to TRBJ1-2; D gene uncertain. The CDR3 consists of 13 residues. In germline, CDR1 is MNHEY, CDR2 SVGEGT. Trimming pared 6 bases from V and 4 bases from J, leaving 12 bases between.

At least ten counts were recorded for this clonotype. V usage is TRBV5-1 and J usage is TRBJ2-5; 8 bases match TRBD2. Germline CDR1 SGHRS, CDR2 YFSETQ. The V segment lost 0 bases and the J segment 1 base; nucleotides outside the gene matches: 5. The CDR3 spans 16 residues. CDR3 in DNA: TGCGCCAGCAGCTTGGTTATAGCGGGGACCCAAGAGACCCAGTACTTC. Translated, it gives CASSLVIAGTQETQYF.

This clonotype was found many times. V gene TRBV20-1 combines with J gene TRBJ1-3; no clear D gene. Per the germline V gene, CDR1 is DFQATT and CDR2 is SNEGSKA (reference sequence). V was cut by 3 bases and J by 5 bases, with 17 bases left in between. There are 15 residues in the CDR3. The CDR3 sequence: CSARERGDLRNTIYF. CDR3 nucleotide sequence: TGCAGTGCTAGGGAGCGCGGCGATCTGAGAAACACCATATATTTT.

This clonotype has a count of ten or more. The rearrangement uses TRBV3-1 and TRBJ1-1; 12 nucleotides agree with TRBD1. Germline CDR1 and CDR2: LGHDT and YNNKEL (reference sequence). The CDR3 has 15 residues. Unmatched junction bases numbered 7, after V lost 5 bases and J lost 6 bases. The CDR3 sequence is CASSSRDRGLAEAFF. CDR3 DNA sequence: TGTGCCAGCAGCTCCCGGGACAGGGGGCTTGCTGAAGCTTTCTTT.